The 28 T cell receptor beta chains presented below share a single source sample, sequenced in a study of a mutant IDH1 vaccine in newly diagnosed glioma. These TCRs' antigens remain unknown. The time point: week 23, last vaccination. What each vaccine dose contained was 300 ug of mutant IDH1 20-mer peptide, accompanied by topical imiquimod. Profiled with immunoSEQ multiplex PCR; TCRdb holds only in-frame clones, not every one. The sample yields 45,000 to 65,000 clones, about three quarters seen once. Sequencing was performed on PBMCs, taken from a glioma patient whose treatment included an IDH1 peptide vaccine. The receptor source for this set is a woman in her thirties or forties with glioma. Some clones in this sample may be carry-over from other donors' samples.

The CDR3 nucleotides are TGTGCCAGCAACAACGGGGAACATAATTCACCCCTCCACTTT. It yields the protein CASNNGEHNSPLHF. The V call is TRBV19, the J call TRBJ1-6, with D unclear. V lost 9 bases and J 5 bases, leaving 14 bases between the germline ends. CDR3 length: 14 amino acids. Germline loops: CDR1 LNHDA, CDR2 SQIVND (reference sequence).

The chain uses TRBV28 and TRBJ2-5; D tentatively reads TRBD1 or TRBD2 (7 bases each). V was shortened by 6 bases and J by 5 bases, with 22 bases between the two germline ends. Germline V gene data show CDR1 as MDHEN and CDR2 as SYDVKM. The CDR3 extends over 16 amino acids. The CDR3 loop is CASSQGDRGRGETQYF. The CDR3 DNA follows: TGTGCCAGCAGCCAGGGGGACCGCGGGCGGGGGGAGACCCAGTACTTC.

The chain has TRBV30 and TRBJ1-6, with D uncertain. The CDR3 runs to 13 residues. V was cut by 7 bases and J by 7 bases, with 14 bases left in between. CDR1 is GTSNPN, CDR2 SVGIG, per germline (reference sequence). The CDR3 nucleotides read TGTGCCTCTCGGTGGACGGAGAATTCACCCCTCCACTTT. Translation gives CASRWTENSPLHF.

The rearrangement links TRBV5-6 to TRBJ1-5; a weak D match, TRBD1 (6 bases). The CDR3 has 15 amino acids. V dropped 1 base and J dropped 2 bases, with 10 bases sitting between them. Germline CDR1 reads SGHDT; CDR2 reads YYEEEE. This CDR3 is CASSLRGHGNQPQHF. The CDR3 region has the DNA TGTGCCAGCAGCTTGCGGGGGCACGGCAATCAGCCCCAGCATTTT. The variable domain in full, completed from reference TRBV5-6 and TRBJ1-5, reads DAGVTQSPTHLIKTRGQQVTLRCSPKSGHDTVSWYQQALGQGPQFIFQYYEEEERQRGNFPDRFSGHQFPNYSSELNVNALLLGDSALYLCASSLRGHGNQPQHFGDGTRLSIL.

The chain links TRBV7-8 to TRBJ2-7, with 8 bases aligning to TRBD1. Unmatched junction bases numbered 5, after V lost 5 bases and J lost 2 bases. The CDR3 contains 14 residues. Germline assignment: CDR1 SGHVS and CDR2 FQNEAQ. The CDR3 is CASSAGTGTYEQYF. In nucleotides, the CDR3 is TGTGCCAGCAGCGCCGGGACAGGAACCTACGAGCAGTACTTC.

The V call is TRBV7-2, the J call TRBJ2-5; no clear D. The ends were cut back, 3 bases at V and 2 bases at J, with 10 bases in the middle. The CDR3 spans 14 residues. Germline-derived CDR1 and CDR2 are SGHTA and FQGNSA. The CDR3 loop is CASSFMAEQETQYF. CDR3 nucleotide sequence: TGTGCCAGCAGCTTTATGGCGGAACAAGAGACCCAGTACTTC.

This clone has a handful of counts. The chain carries TRBV19 and TRBJ2-5; TRBD2 agrees at 9 bases. The CDR3 contains 17 residues. The V and J ends lost 5 bases and 2 bases, in that order; junction bases with no gene match: 12. CDR1 and CDR2 (germline): LNHDA, SQIVND (reference sequence). The CDR3 DNA reads TGTGCCAGTAGTCCAATTAAAGCGGGGGGCCGTCAAGAGACCCAGTACTTC. Protein sequence: CASSPIKAGGRQETQYF.

This clone was detected only once. The V gene is TRBV2, the J gene TRBJ2-7, with a possible D match to TRBD1 (6 bases). Germline CDR1 reads SNHLY; CDR2 reads FYNNEI. V dropped 10 bases and J dropped 0 bases, with 13 bases sitting between them. This CDR3 region has 13 residues. CDR3 region: CANLRTDSYEQYF. In DNA, the CDR3 is TGTGCCAATTTGAGGACAGACTCCTACGAGCAGTACTTC.

The V and J genes are TRBV6-5 and TRBJ2-3; 10 positions match TRBD2. The V gene's germline CDR1 is MNHEY and CDR2 SVGAGI. CDR3 length equals 15 residues. Losses at the gene ends were 8 bases for V and 0 bases for J; bases not matched to a gene: 5. Here the CDR3 DNA reads TGTGCCAGCCGTAGCGGGGGGTCTAGCACAGATACGCAGTATTTT. It is translated as CASRSGGSSTDTQYF.

CDR3: CASSIDRVGQPQHF. The CDR3 DNA sequence: TGTGCCAGTAGTATCGACAGGGTGGGGCAGCCCCAGCATTTT. The rearrangement joins TRBV19 to TRBJ1-5, with 7 bases fitting TRBD1. In germline, CDR1 is LNHDA, CDR2 SQIVND (reference sequence). J lost 7 bases, V lost 3 bases, and 6 bases had no gene match. The CDR3 spans 14 residues.

The J gene is TRBJ2-6, the V gene TRBV19; D is unclear. V was pared by 2 bases and J by 0 bases, with 23 bases between. The germline V gene has CDR1 LNHDA and CDR2 SQIVND (reference sequence). CDR3 length: 21 residues. CDR3 nucleotides: TGTGCCAGTAGTATACCTCGAGAGAGGCGATTTTTCAACTCTGGGGCCAACGTCCTGACTTTC. It translates to CASSIPRERRFFNSGANVLTF.

This sequence joins TRBV2 and TRBJ2-2; D may be TRBD2 (6 bases). The V gene's germline CDR1 is SNHLY and CDR2 FYNNEI. Trimming shortened V by 6 bases and J by 1 base, and 9 bases separated the two germline ends. The CDR3 sequence is 14 residues long. The CDR3 here is CASRDYGNTGELFF. DNA of the CDR3: TGTGCCAGCAGGGACTATGGGAACACCGGGGAGCTGTTTTTT.

This clone has just one count. The chain employs TRBV2 and TRBJ1-4; D is perhaps TRBD1 (5 bases). Germline V CDR1 and CDR2: SNHLY, FYNNEI. V shed 6 bases and J shed 7 bases, with 15 bases lying between them. The length of the CDR3 is 14 residues. This CDR3 reads CASRKGIGGEKLFF. In DNA form, the CDR3 reads TGTGCCAGCAGGAAAGGGATTGGGGGTGAAAAACTGTTTTTT.

The CDR3 nucleotides are TGTGCCTGGAGTGTACTTGGGACAGGGGAGAGCTACACCTTC. Translating gives CAWSVLGTGESYTF. V is TRBV30 and J is TRBJ1-2; 10 bases map to TRBD1. The germline V gene encodes CDR1 GTSNPN and CDR2 SVGIG (reference sequence). This CDR3 contains 14 residues. Unmatched junction bases numbered 7, after V lost 0 bases and J lost 9 bases.

This clone was seen only once. The chain has TRBV11-2 and TRBJ2-5, with 12 bases identical to TRBD2. V lost 4 bases to trimming and J lost 4 bases; unmatched junction nucleotides: 1. This CDR3 has 14 amino acids. CDR1 and CDR2 (germline): SGHAT, FQNNGV. The CDR3 coding sequence is TGTGCCAGCAGCTCTAGCGGGGGGGGAGAGACCCAGTACTTC. Translating it yields CASSSSGGGETQYF.

The chain links TRBV11-3 to TRBJ2-7, with 13 bases matching TRBD2. The CDR3 length is 14 residues. Unmatched junction bases numbered 6, after V lost 4 bases and J lost 9 bases. In germline, CDR1 is SGHNT, CDR2 YENEEA. The CDR3 bases are TGTGCCAGCAGCTCGACTAGCGGGGGGCCTGGGCAGTACTTC. Its translation: CASSSTSGGPGQYF.

This chain joins TRBV19 and TRBJ2-4; D remains ambiguous. The V gene lost 4 bases and the J gene lost 13 bases, with 23 bases spanning the gap. The CDR3 spans 15 residues. CDR1 and CDR2 (germline): LNHDA, SQIVND (reference sequence). In nucleotides, the CDR3 is TGTGCCAGTAGTACCCCGACACTGGAAGGATATCAGCAGTACTTC. It yields the protein CASSTPTLEGYQQYF.

This clone was recorded a few times. The J gene is TRBJ1-6, the V gene TRBV7-6; a weak D match, TRBD1 (5 bases). Germline V gives CDR1 SGHVS, CDR2 FNYEAQ. The CDR3 length is 15 residues. Trimming took off 1 base at V and 7 bases at J, with 11 bases between the two ends. The DNA for the CDR3 is TGTGCCAGCAGCTTAGGATCAGGGTACAATTCACCCCTCCACTTT. It yields the protein CASSLGSGYNSPLHF. Full variable domain (remainder filled in from reference TRBV7-6 and TRBJ1-6): GAGVSQSPRYKVTKRGQDVALRCDPISGHVSLYWYRQALGQGPEFLTYFNYEAQQDKSGLPNDRFSAERPEGSISTLTIQRTEQRDSAMYRCASSLGSGYNSPLHFGNGTRLTVT.

This clone was observed once. V gene TRBV5-8 combines with J gene TRBJ2-5; tentative D call: TRBD1 (6 bases). Between the trimmed V and J ends, which lost 1 base and 4 bases, there was a span of 11 bases. CDR1 SGHTS and CDR2 YDEGEE come from the germline V gene. The CDR3 extends over 14 amino acids. The CDR3 DNA follows: TGTGCCAGCAGCTTGTGGGACACCGGAGAGACCCAGTACTTC. This encodes CASSLWDTGETQYF. The variable domain in full, completed from reference TRBV5-8 and TRBJ2-5, reads EAGVTQSPTHLIKTRGQQATLRCSPISGHTSVYWYQQALGLGLQFLLWYDEGEERNRGNFPPRFSGRQFPNYSSELNVNALELEDSALYLCASSLWDTGETQYFGPGTRLLVL.

This chain joins TRBV9 and TRBJ1-2, with D unresolved. The CDR3 has 12 residues. Germline CDR1 is SGDLS and CDR2 is YYNGEE. Trimming took off 4 bases at V and 6 bases at J, with 10 bases between the two ends. CDR3 in amino acids: CASSSRADGYTF. CDR3 in DNA: TGTGCCAGCAGCTCTCGGGCGGATGGCTACACCTTC.

This chain links TRBV21-1 with TRBJ2-7; the tabulated D call, TRBD2, remains unverified against the DNA. TRBV21-1 is a pseudogene locus. CDR3 length: 16 residues. This CDR3 reads CASSIPLWREAYEQYF. The CDR3 region has the DNA TGTGCCAGCAGCATACCCCTTTGGCGCGAGGCATACGAGCAGTACTTC.

This clone was seen once. For the CDR3, the DNA is TGTGCCAGCTCGAATGCCCTCGGGGGGGCCGGAGATACGCAGTATTTT. Encoded protein: CASSNALGGAGDTQYF. The chain carries TRBV18 and TRBJ2-3; 8 bases match TRBD2. The CDR3 loop spans 16 amino acids. CDR1 and CDR2 from the germline V gene are KGHSH and LQKENI. V was clipped by 6 bases and J by 5 bases; unmatched bases: 13.

The V gene is TRBV5-1, the J gene TRBJ1-3; D unclear. The V gene's germline CDR1 is SGHRS and CDR2 YFSETQ. This CDR3 has 14 amino acids. V gave up 3 bases and J gave up 2 bases, with 9 bases separating them. The DNA for the CDR3 is TGCGCCAGCAGCTGGTTTGGAGCTGGAAACACCATATATTTT. Its protein product is CASSWFGAGNTIYF.

The chain employs TRBV13 and TRBJ2-1, with 9 nucleotides matching TRBD1. Germline values: CDR1 PRHDT, CDR2 FYEKMQ (reference sequence). The CDR3 consists of 15 residues. With 5 bases clipped from V and 5 bases from J, the junction kept 7 bases outside the gene matches. CDR3 bases: TGTGCCAGCAGCCCGGGGACAGGGCTAAACAATGAGCAGTTCTTC. The encoded protein is CASSPGTGLNNEQFF. Full variable domain (outside the CDR3, taken from reference TRBV13 and TRBJ2-1): AAGVIQSPRHLIKEKRETATLKCYPIPRHDTVYWYQQGPGQDPQFLISFYEKMQSDKGSIPDRFSAQQFSDYHSELNMSSLELGDSALYFCASSPGTGLNNEQFFGPGTRLTVL.

V and J are TRBV2 and TRBJ1-2; D might be TRBD1 (5 bases). From germline, CDR1 is SNHLY and CDR2 FYNNEI. The CDR3 is 11 amino acids. V lost 5 bases and J lost 7, with 8 bases in between. CDR3 DNA sequence: TGTGCCAGCAGTCAGGGTCCTGGCTACACCTTC. It translates to CASSQGPGYTF.

The gene calls are TRBV7-9 and TRBJ1-6, with D tentatively TRBD1 (6 bases). V dropped 4 bases and J dropped 12 bases, with 13 bases sitting between them. Germline CDR1 is SEHNR and CDR2 is FQNEAQ (reference sequence). The CDR3 runs to 13 residues. CDR3 DNA: TGTGCCAGCAGCTCCGGGGGGCTTTTACCCCTCCACTTT. Translating it yields CASSSGGLLPLHF.

V usage is TRBV4-1 and J usage is TRBJ2-7; D gene ambiguous. The CDR3 has 15 amino acids. The germline gives CDR1 MGHRA, CDR2 YSYEKL. Trimming removed 3 bases at V and 2 bases at J, with 14 bases between. The CDR3 protein is CASSQNTAVPYEQYF. CDR3 nucleotide sequence: TGCGCCAGCAGCCAGAATACGGCAGTCCCCTACGAGCAGTACTTC.

The CDR3 here is CALEPSGANVLTF. In DNA, the CDR3 is TGTGCCCTTGAACCCTCTGGGGCCAACGTCCTGACTTTC. V is TRBV7-3 and J is TRBJ2-6; no definite D call. The CDR3 covers 13 residues. V lost 11 bases, J lost 0 bases, and 8 bases lay in between. The germline V gene has CDR1 SGHTA and CDR2 FQGTGA.